Listed below are T cell receptor beta chains from one sample, sequenced in a study of T cell repertoires in cytomegalovirus infection. These TCRs' antigens remain unknown. TCRdb itself ran the reads through MiXCR, one entry per CDR3 protein. The sample comprises roughly 990,000 distinct CDR3 sequences, around 29% of which are singletons, and more than 13% rests with the top ten. The sample in question was cultured CD8+ T cells from PBMCs, obtained from culture after CMV antigen stimulation. The receptors shown here come from a human donor in good health (CMV status not recorded). Some clones in this sample may be carry-over from other donors' samples. CDR3s include the opening cysteine and the closing phenylalanine or tryptophan. A D gene is named only where the DNA matches it firmly. Some rows have no size entry. The others give once, few or many, or a class for an expanded clone.

clone size,CDR3 length,V gene,D gene,J gene,CDR3 protein,CDR3 DNA
.,14,TRBV6-5,.,TRBJ2-1,CASSYSWGMNEQFF,TGTGCCAGCAGTTACTCGTGGGGGATGAATGAGCAGTTCTTC
few,12,TRBV7-9,.,TRBJ1-1,CASSYRVPEAFF,TGTGCCAGCAGTTACAGGGTCCCCGAAGCTTTCTTT
few,13,TRBV12-3/TRBV12-4,.,TRBJ2-5,CASSLILIETQYF,TGTGCCAGCAGTTTAATCCTTATAGAGACCCAGTACTTC
.,14,TRBV9,.,TRBJ1-2,CASSRSGEDYGYTF,TGTGCCAGCAGCAGGTCAGGGGAGGACTATGGCTACACCTTC
few,15,TRBV7-9,.,TRBJ2-5,CASSSPEGHQETQYF,TGTGCCAGCAGCTCGCCCGAGGGGCACCAAGAGACCCAGTACTTC
.,17,TRBV9,.,TRBJ2-1,CASSVSGKGGTRDEQFF,TGTGCCAGCAGCGTCTCGGGGAAAGGAGGGACAAGGGATGAGCAGTTCTTC
.,17,TRBV6-5,.,TRBJ1-2,CASSYYLRGAYNYGYTF,TGTGCCAGCAGTTACTACCTACGGGGGGCGTATAACTATGGCTACACCTTC
few,15,TRBV27,TRBD1,TRBJ2-5,CASSLTTGGWETQYF,TGTGCCAGCAGTTTAACGACAGGGGGCTGGGAGACCCAGTACTTC
many,12,TRBV7-9,.,TRBJ1-4,CASSLADEKLFF,TGTGCCAGCAGCTTAGCGGACGAAAAACTGTTTTTT
.,16,TRBV4-1,.,TRBJ2-3,CASSQDPGDPGDTQYF,TGCGCCAGCAGCCAAGATCCGGGGGACCCCGGAGATACGCAGTATTTT
many,13,TRBV7-2,.,TRBJ1-2,CASSPLTGYGYTF,TGTGCCAGCAGCCCCCTAACAGGGTACGGCTACACCTTC
.,14,TRBV4-1,.,TRBJ2-3,CASSPVGLPDTQYF,TGCGCCAGCAGCCCTGTCGGCCTTCCGGATACGCAGTATTTT
.,14,TRBV7-8,TRBD1,TRBJ1-2,CASSILQGRYGYTF,TGTGCCAGCAGCATACTACAGGGGCGCTATGGCTACACCTTC
few,13,TRBV12-3/TRBV12-4,.,TRBJ2-1,CASSWTVINEQFF,TGTGCCAGCAGTTGGACAGTAATAAATGAGCAGTTCTTC
.,16,TRBV24-1,TRBD2,TRBJ2-2,CATSDPVGRDTGELFF,TGTGCCACCAGTGACCCGGTAGGGAGGGACACCGGGGAGCTGTTTTTT
few,16,TRBV15,.,TRBJ1-4,CATSSIRRDDLGKLFF,TGTGCCACCAGCAGCATCAGGCGGGATGACCTCGGGAAACTGTTTTTT
few,16,TRBV4-2,.,TRBJ2-2,CASSQYRDPNTGELFF,TGTGCCAGCAGCCAATACCGGGACCCGAACACCGGGGAGCTGTTTTTT
few,15,TRBV15,.,TRBJ2-5,CATSRAAGALETQYF,TGTGCCACCAGCAGAGCTGCCGGGGCCTTAGAGACCCAGTACTTC
.,13,TRBV6-2/TRBV6-3,.,TRBJ2-5,CASSRLVAETQYF,TGTGCCAGCAGTCGACTAGTAGCGGAGACCCAGTACTTC
few,11,TRBV27,.,TRBJ2-1,CATQSERIEFF,TGTGCCACCCAATCCGAGAGGATAGAGTTCTTC
.,15,TRBV20-1,.,TRBJ1-5,CSAPWGGRSNQPQHF,TGCAGTGCCCCTTGGGGGGGCCGGAGCAATCAGCCCCAGCATTTT
.,17,TRBV7-9,TRBD1,TRBJ1-2,CASSSAWGQGNPYGYTF,TGTGCCAGCAGCTCCGCCTGGGGACAGGGAAACCCCTATGGCTACACCTTC
few,14,TRBV27,TRBD1,TRBJ2-5,CASSLLGTGETQYF,TGTGCCAGCAGTTTATTGGGGACAGGAGAGACCCAGTACTTC
.,16,TRBV29-1,.,TRBJ1-1,CSVEGMKGSGNTEAFF,TGCAGCGTTGAGGGAATGAAGGGATCGGGAAACACTGAAGCTTTCTTT
.,15,TRBV2,TRBD2,TRBJ2-1,CASSEGGGPHNEQFF,TGTGCCAGCAGTGAAGGCGGGGGGCCCCACAATGAGCAGTTCTTC
.,13,TRBV20-1,.,TRBJ2-3,CSARRGLTYTQYF,TGCAGTGCCAGGCGGGGGCTAACTTATACGCAGTATTTT
.,16,TRBV6-1,.,TRBJ2-1,CASLETRLVGPNEQFF,TGTGCCAGCCTTGAAACCCGGCTTGTGGGGCCCAATGAGCAGTTCTTC
.,14,TRBV28,.,TRBJ1-2,CASSLIPSNYGYTF,TGTGCCAGCAGTTTAATCCCCTCTAACTATGGCTACACCTTC
once,12,TRBV10-3,.,TRBJ2-3,CAISADADTQYF,TGTGCCATCAGTGCCGATGCAGATACGCAGTATTTT
many,15,TRBV7-8,.,TRBJ2-5,CASSTLTEIQETQYF,TGTGCCAGCAGCACGCTAACAGAGATCCAAGAGACCCAGTACTTC
few,15,TRBV10-3,.,TRBJ2-2,CAIQTGNSNTGELFF,TGTGCCATCCAGACAGGAAACTCGAACACCGGGGAGCTGTTTTTT
few,14,TRBV7-9,.,TRBJ2-1,CASSPPSSSLEQFF,TGTGCCAGCAGCCCCCCCAGCAGCTCGTTGGAGCAGTTCTTC
.,15,TRBV2,TRBD2,TRBJ2-2,CATILADVLTGELFF,TGTGCCACCATCCTAGCGGACGTTTTAACCGGGGAGCTGTTTTTT
.,13,TRBV2,TRBD1,TRBJ1-2,CARRDRENYGYTF,TGTGCCAGGCGGGACAGGGAGAACTATGGCTACACCTTC
.,15,TRBV11-2,TRBD1,TRBJ2-5,CASRGTGWGQETQYF,TGTGCCAGCCGAGGGACAGGGTGGGGGCAAGAGACCCAGTACTTC
few,16,TRBV6-6,.,TRBJ2-3,CASSYSGLFSTDTQYF,TGTGCCAGCAGTTACTCAGGACTGTTTAGCACAGATACGCAGTATTTT
.,19,TRBV15,.,TRBJ1-2,CATSRDAVGGGAARKGYTF,TGTGCCACCAGCAGAGATGCGGTTGGGGGTGGGGCGGCGAGAAAAGGCTACACCTTC
.,17,TRBV6-5,TRBD2,TRBJ2-1,CASSPASGGVYLWEQFF,TGTGCCAGCAGTCCTGCTAGCGGGGGGGTATATCTCTGGGAGCAGTTCTTC
few,10,TRBV20-1,.,TRBJ1-1,CSASPTEAFF,TGCAGTGCTAGTCCCACTGAAGCTTTCTTT
few,11,TRBV5-5,.,TRBJ1-1,CASNLLTEAFF,TGTGCCAGCAACCTTTTGACTGAAGCTTTCTTT
.,14,TRBV29-1,TRBD2,TRBJ2-7,CSALERGTSYEQYF,TGCAGCGCTCTCGAGCGGGGGACCTCCTACGAGCAGTACTTC
many,14,TRBV28,TRBD1,TRBJ1-5,CASSLRGLGQPQHF,TGTGCCAGCAGCCTCAGGGGGCTCGGTCAGCCCCAGCATTTT
.,16,TRBV27,.,TRBJ1-5,CASSLEGPDGTGPQHF,TGTGCCAGCAGTTTAGAGGGGCCGGACGGCACTGGACCCCAGCATTTT
.,16,TRBV2,TRBD2,TRBJ2-1,CVSSELSAGRLNEQFF,TGTGTCAGCAGTGAACTTTCAGCGGGGCGACTCAATGAGCAGTTCTTC
few,13,TRBV12-3/TRBV12-4,.,TRBJ1-1,CASQTAPNTEAFF,TGTGCCAGCCAGACAGCCCCGAACACTGAAGCTTTCTTT
few,16,TRBV27,TRBD1,TRBJ2-2,CASSPAGTGNTGELFF,TGTGCCAGCAGTCCAGCCGGGACAGGGAACACCGGGGAGCTGTTTTTT
many,19,TRBV7-6,TRBD2,TRBJ2-2,CASSLVLAGDLSNTGELFF,TGTGCCAGCAGCTTAGTACTAGCGGGGGACCTTTCGAACACCGGGGAGCTGTTTTTT
few,14,TRBV15,.,TRBJ1-1,CATSSERHNTEAFF,TGTGCCACCAGCTCAGAGCGGCACAACACTGAAGCTTTCTTT